The 9 T cell receptor beta chains reported below all come from one sample, sequenced in a study of T cell changes during pregnancy in multiple sclerosis. Sequencing used immunoSEQ multiplex PCR; TCRdb keeps in-frame clones, though not all of them. The sample holds some 87,000 clones, around 92% seen once. The input for sequencing was peripheral blood, taken in the first trimester of pregnancy. The source of these receptors is a female donor with multiple sclerosis, enrolled in a pregnancy study.

This sequence joins TRBV11-1 and TRBJ2-7; the match to TRBD1 covers 7 bases. Trimming took 5 bases from V and 7 from J; bases not matched to a gene: 23. Germline CDR1 reads SGHAT; CDR2 reads FQDESV (reference sequence). This CDR3 is 18 amino acids long. Here the CDR3 DNA reads TGTGCCAGCAGCCAGGCATCGGTCAGGGGGTCCTTCAAGGGTGAGCAGTACTTC. Translation gives CASSQASVRGSFKGEQYF.

V and J are TRBV2 and TRBJ2-7; TRBD1 is a possible D gene (6 bases). The CDR3 consists of 13 residues. V lost 9 bases and J 2 bases, leaving 14 bases between the germline ends. Germline values: CDR1 SNHLY, CDR2 FYNNEI. CDR3: CARGHVAPYEQYF. In DNA, the CDR3 is TGTGCCAGGGGACATGTGGCCCCCTACGAGCAGTACTTC.

This clone appeared a single time. The rearrangement links TRBV10-2 to TRBJ2-2; D is perhaps TRBD1 (6 bases). Deletions cut 5 bases from V and 4 bases from J, with 11 bases between. Germline values: CDR1 WSHSY, CDR2 SAAADI. CDR3 length: 14 amino acids. The CDR3 region is CASSSGHITGELFF. DNA for the CDR3: TGCGCCAGCAGTTCGGGACACATCACCGGGGAGCTGTTTTTT.

The chain carries TRBV18 and TRBJ2-2; 8 positions match TRBD1. CDR1 KGHSH and CDR2 LQKENI come from the germline V gene. V dropped 3 bases and J dropped 1; count of bases not matched to a gene: 7. The CDR3 totals 17 residues. The CDR3, as DNA: TGTGCCAGCTCACCGTCCGGGACAGGAAGGAACACCGGGGAGCTGTTTTTT. It translates to CASSPSGTGRNTGELFF.

V usage is TRBV7-9 and J usage is TRBJ1-2; weak D call: TRBD1 (6 bases). Trimming left V 1 base short and J 4 bases short, with 10 bases between. The germline V gene has CDR1 SEHNR and CDR2 FQNEAQ (reference sequence). The CDR3 has 14 residues. The chain's CDR3 is CASSLGGGPYGYTF. In DNA, the CDR3 is TGTGCCAGCAGCTTAGGTGGGGGCCCCTATGGCTACACCTTC. Supplemented by reference TRBV7-9 and TRBJ1-2, the full variable domain reads DTGVSQNPRHKITKRGQNVTFRCDPISEHNRLYWYRQTLGQGPEFLTYFQNEAQLEKSRLLSDRFSAERPKGSFSTLEIQRTEQGDSAMYLCASSLGGGPYGYTFGSGTRLTVV.

V gene TRBV2 combines with J gene TRBJ2-6, with a tentative D call TRBD2 (6 bases). Trimming took off 7 bases at V and 5 bases at J, with 9 bases between the two ends. The length of the CDR3 is 13 residues. Germline CDR1 and CDR2: SNHLY and FYNNEI. CDR3 region: CASTGVRANVLTF. The CDR3 nucleotides are TGTGCCAGCACGGGGGTCCGGGCCAACGTCCTGACTTTC.

The chain recombines TRBV30 with TRBJ1-6, with D maybe TRBD1 (5 bases). The CDR3 sequence is 18 residues long. Trimming removed 3 bases at V and 0 bases at J, with 18 bases between. From germline, CDR1 is GTSNPN and CDR2 SVGIG (reference sequence). CDR3 sequence reads: CAWRLQVLSSSYNSPLHF. The CDR3 nucleotides are TGTGCCTGGAGGCTACAGGTTCTGTCAAGCTCCTATAATTCACCCCTCCACTTT.

The chain links TRBV5-4 to TRBJ1-1; D is unresolved. This CDR3 is built from 15 residues. Per germline, CDR1 SGHNT and CDR2 YYREEE (reference sequence). V shed 4 bases and J shed 9 bases, with 22 bases lying between them. CDR3 sequence (DNA): TGTGCCAGCAGCCCACTCGCCGGTACAGACACAAAAGCTTTCTTT. It encodes CASSPLAGTDTKAFF.

The CDR3 coding sequence is TGTGCCAGTAGTATCGCAACCCTTTGGACAGGAGACAACTATGGCTACACCTTC. It is translated as CASSIATLWTGDNYGYTF. The V and J genes are TRBV19 and TRBJ1-2; 7 bases are shared with TRBD1. CDR1 is LNHDA, CDR2 SQIVND, per germline (reference sequence). V gave up 3 bases and J gave up 2 bases; unmatched junction bases: 15. The CDR3 totals 18 residues.